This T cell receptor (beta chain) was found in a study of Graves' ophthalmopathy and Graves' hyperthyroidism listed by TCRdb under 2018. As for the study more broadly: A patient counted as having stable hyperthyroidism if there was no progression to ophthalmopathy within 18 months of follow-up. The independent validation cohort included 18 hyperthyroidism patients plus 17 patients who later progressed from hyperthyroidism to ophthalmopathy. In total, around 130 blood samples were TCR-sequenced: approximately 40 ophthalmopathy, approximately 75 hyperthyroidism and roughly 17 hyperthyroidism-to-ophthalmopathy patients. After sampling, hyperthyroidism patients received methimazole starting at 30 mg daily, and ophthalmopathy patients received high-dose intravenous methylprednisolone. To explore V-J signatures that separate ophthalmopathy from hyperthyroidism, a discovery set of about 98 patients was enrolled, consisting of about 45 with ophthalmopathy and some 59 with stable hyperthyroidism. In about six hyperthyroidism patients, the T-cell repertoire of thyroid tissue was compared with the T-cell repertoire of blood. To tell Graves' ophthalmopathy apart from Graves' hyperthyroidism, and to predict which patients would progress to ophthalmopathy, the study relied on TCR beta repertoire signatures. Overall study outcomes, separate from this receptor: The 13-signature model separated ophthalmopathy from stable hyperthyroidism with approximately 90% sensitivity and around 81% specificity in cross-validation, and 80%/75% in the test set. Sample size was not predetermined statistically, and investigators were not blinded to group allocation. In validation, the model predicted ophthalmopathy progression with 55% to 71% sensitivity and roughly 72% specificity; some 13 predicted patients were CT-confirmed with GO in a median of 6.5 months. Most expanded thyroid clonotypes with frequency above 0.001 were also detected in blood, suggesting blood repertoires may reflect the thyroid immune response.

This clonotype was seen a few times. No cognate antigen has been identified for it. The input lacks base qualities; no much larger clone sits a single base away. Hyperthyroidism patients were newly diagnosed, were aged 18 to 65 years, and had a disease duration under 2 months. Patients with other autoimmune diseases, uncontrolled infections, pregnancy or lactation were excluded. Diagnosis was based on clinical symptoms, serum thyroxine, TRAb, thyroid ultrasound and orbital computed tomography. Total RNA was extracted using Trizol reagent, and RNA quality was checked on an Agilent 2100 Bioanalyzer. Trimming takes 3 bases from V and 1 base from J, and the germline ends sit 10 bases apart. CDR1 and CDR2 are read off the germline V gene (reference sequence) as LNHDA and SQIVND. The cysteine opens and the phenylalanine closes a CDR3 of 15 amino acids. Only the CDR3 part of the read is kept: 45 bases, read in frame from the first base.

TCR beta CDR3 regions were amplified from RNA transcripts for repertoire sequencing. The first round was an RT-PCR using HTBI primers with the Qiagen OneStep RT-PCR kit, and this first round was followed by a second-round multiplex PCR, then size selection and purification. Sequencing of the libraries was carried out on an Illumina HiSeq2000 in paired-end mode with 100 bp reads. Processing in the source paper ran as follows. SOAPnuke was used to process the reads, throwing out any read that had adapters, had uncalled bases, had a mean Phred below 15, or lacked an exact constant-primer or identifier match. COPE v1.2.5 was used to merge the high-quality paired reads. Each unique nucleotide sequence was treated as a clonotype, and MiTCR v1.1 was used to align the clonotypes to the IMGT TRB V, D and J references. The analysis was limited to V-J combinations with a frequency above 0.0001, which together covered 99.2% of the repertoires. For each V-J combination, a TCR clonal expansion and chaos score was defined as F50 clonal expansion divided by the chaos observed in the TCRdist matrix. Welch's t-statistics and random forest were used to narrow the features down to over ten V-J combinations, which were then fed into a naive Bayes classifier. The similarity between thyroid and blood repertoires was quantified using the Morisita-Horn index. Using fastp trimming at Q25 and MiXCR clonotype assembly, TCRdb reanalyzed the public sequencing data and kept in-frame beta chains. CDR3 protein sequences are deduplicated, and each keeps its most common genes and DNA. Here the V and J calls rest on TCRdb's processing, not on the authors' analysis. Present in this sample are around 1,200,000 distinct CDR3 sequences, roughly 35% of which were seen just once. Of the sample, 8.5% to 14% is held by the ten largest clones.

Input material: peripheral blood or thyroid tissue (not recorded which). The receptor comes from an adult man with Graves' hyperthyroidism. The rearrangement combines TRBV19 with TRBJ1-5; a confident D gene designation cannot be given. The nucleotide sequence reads TGTGCCAGTAGTATTTCCCATCAGAGCAATCAGCCCCAGCATTTT. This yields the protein CASSISHQSNQPQHF.